The clone carrying this T cell receptor (beta chain) was seen ten or more times. Its matching antigen is unknown. TCRdb ran MiXCR on the multiplex PCR reads and lists one entry per CDR3 protein. The sample consists of fewer than 200,000 distinct CDR3 sequences, approximately 33% of them appearing once. V was shortened by 6 bases and J by 4 bases, with 19 bases between the two germline ends. This CDR3 has 17 amino acids. Germline-derived CDR1 and CDR2 are LGHNA and YNFKEQ. Axillary draining lymph nodes of breast cancer patients supplied the node samples. The sample belongs to a study of breast tumors, draining lymph nodes, adjacent tissues. Regarding the study as a whole: Most tumor T cells seemingly derive from lymph node, then expand in tumor. The lymph node origin of tumor T cells was framed as consistent with a hypothesis, not demonstrated. Compared with lymph nodes, tumors were less diverse; compared with nontumor tissue, more. Luminal-like breast cancer showed significantly greater tumor-nontumor repertoire similarity than basal-like breast cancer did.

The receptor was derived from a female donor with breast cancer. Some clones in this sample may be carry-over from other donors' samples. V is TRBV4-2 and J is TRBJ2-6; D not resolved. Sequencing was performed on axillary lymph node tissue. DNA for the CDR3: TGTGCCAGCAGTGGACGGACGGATGTGGCCGGGGCCAACGTCCTGACTTTC. Translation gives CASSGRTDVAGANVLTF.